This T cell receptor (beta chain) appears in the sequencing data of a study of shared clonotypes between healthy human individuals. About this clone: Its antigen is undetermined.

Notes on the study in general: A handful of donors had around 5.2% of their naive CD4 clonotypes in common.

Repertoires were generated with immunoSEQ multiplex PCR, while TCRdb's copy carries only in-frame clones and drops some. The sample consists of almost 750,000 clones, approximately 77% of them appearing once. Donors were Caucasian adults residing in Nashville, Tennessee, USA. The CDR3 length is 12 residues. V gave up 5 bases and J gave up 8 bases, with 12 bases separating them. The germline CDR1 and CDR2 sequences are SEHNR and FQNEAQ (reference sequence). The source of this sequence is a woman aged 25-40 years in good health. The specimen was memory CD4+ T cells sorted from blood. Subset of the sample: CD45RA-negative fraction. The chain couples TRBV7-9 to TRBJ1-2, with TRBD1 as a possible D gene (6 bases). DNA for the CDR3: TGTGCCAGCAGCACCAGGGGAGAGGGCTACACCTTC. It is translated as CASSTRGEGYTF.